This passage covers 28 T cell receptor beta chains from one sample sequenced in a study of blood T cell repertoires in COVID-19 (dated by TCRdb to 2018 to 2020). Library preparation was by the immunoSEQ multiplex PCR assay. As stored in TCRdb, this immuneACCESS dataset retains in-frame rearrangements with V and J assigned. A fraction of the clones does not appear; measured against another copy, unresolved V genes explain less than half of the discrepancy, and the remainder lacks a known reason. Here the sample has 300,000 to 350,000 clones; approximately 91% occur a single time. About 6.7% of the sample rests with the top ten. Material for sequencing was peripheral blood. The receptors were sampled from a woman aged 65 to 85 with COVID-19, enrolled during active disease.

In its sample, this clone was seen once. The V gene is TRBV23-1, the J gene TRBJ1-2; possible D gene TRBD1, 5 bases. TRBV23-1 is an ORF for which the function is uncertain. V was cut by 8 bases and J by 6 bases, with 13 bases left in between. The CDR3 contains 12 residues. The CDR3: CASRWGEHGYTF. The CDR3 DNA is TGCGCCAGCCGCTGGGGGGAACATGGCTACACCTTC.

CDR3: CASSFPRPGGTEAFF. The CDR3 DNA follows: TGTGCCAGCAGCTTTCCCCGCCCAGGGGGGACTGAAGCTTTCTTT. The genes are TRBV7-8 and TRBJ1-1, with 7 positions matching TRBD1. The germline gives CDR1 SGHVS, CDR2 FQNEAQ. Trimming took 3 bases from V and 5 from J; bases not matched to a gene: 9. The CDR3 has 15 amino acids.

Notes on this clone: This CDR3 is also generated by other DNA sequences in the sample. The rearrangement links TRBV19 to TRBJ1-2; the match to TRBD1 covers 9 bases. The germline gives CDR1 LNHDA, CDR2 SQIVND (reference sequence). This CDR3 spans 14 amino acids. Trimming removed 5 bases from V and 8 bases from J; junction bases left unmatched: 9. This CDR3 is CASSPRTGEKGYTF. CDR3 bases: TGTGCCAGTAGTCCCCGGACAGGGGAGAAAGGCTACACCTTC.

This rearrangement joins TRBV7-2 to TRBJ1-1, with TRBD1 matching over 8 bases. With 5 bases clipped from V and 8 bases from J, the junction kept 10 bases outside the gene matches. This CDR3 has 14 amino acids. CDR1 and CDR2 (germline): SGHTA, FQGNSA. CDR3 coding DNA: TGTGCCAGCAGCGATAGACAGGGGCGAGGGGAAGCTTTCTTT. Protein product: CASSDRQGRGEAFF.

The rearrangement uses TRBV15 and TRBJ1-1, with 9 nucleotides matching TRBD1. Germline V gives CDR1 LNHNV, CDR2 YYDKDF (reference sequence). V dropped 5 bases and J dropped 0; count of bases not matched to a gene: 4. The CDR3 sequence is 15 residues long. CDR3 sequence reads: CATSGTGKVNTEAFF. The CDR3 nucleotides read TGTGCCACCAGCGGGACAGGGAAGGTGAACACTGAAGCTTTCTTT.

V gene TRBV5-4 combines with J gene TRBJ2-7; tentative D call: TRBD1 (5 bases). The V gene lost 0 bases and the J gene lost 1 base, with 11 bases spanning the gap. This CDR3 contains 15 residues. Per the germline V gene, CDR1 is SGHNT and CDR2 is YYREEE (reference sequence). The CDR3 protein is CASSLGGQFSYEQYF. CDR3 in DNA: TGTGCCAGCAGCTTGGGGGGCCAGTTTTCCTACGAGCAGTACTTC.

The J gene is TRBJ2-5, the V gene TRBV9; D unclear. Germline-derived CDR1 and CDR2 are SGDLS and YYNGEE. V lost 0 bases and J lost 2, with 8 bases in between. This CDR3 contains 14 residues. The DNA for the CDR3 is TGTGCCAGCAGCGTAGCAGCTAGTCAAGAGACCCAGTACTTC. It translates to CASSVAASQETQYF.

The chain uses TRBV5-4 and TRBJ2-3; TRBD2 matches 7 bases. The CDR3 sequence is 15 residues long. Germline values: CDR1 SGHNT, CDR2 YYREEE (reference sequence). V lost 0 bases, J lost 2 bases, and 3 bases stayed unmatched. CDR3: CASSLEAGDTDTQYF. CDR3 coding DNA: TGTGCCAGCAGCTTGGAGGCGGGGGACACAGATACGCAGTATTTT. Full variable domain (missing parts from reference TRBV5-4 and TRBJ2-3): ETGVTQSPTHLIKTRGQQVTLRCSSQSGHNTVSWYQQALGQGPQFIFQYYREEENGRGNFPPRFSGLQFPNYSSELNVNALELDDSALYLCASSLEAGDTDTQYFGPGTRLTVL.

The chain uses TRBV28 and TRBJ2-7; TRBD2 matches 13 bases. Germline V gives CDR1 MDHEN, CDR2 SYDVKM. The CDR3 length is 15 residues. With 6 bases clipped from V and 5 bases from J, the junction kept 7 bases outside the gene matches. The DNA for the CDR3 is TGTGCCAGCAGGGGGGGGACTAGCGGGGACCACGAGCAGTACTTC. Translating gives CASRGGTSGDHEQYF.

This clone has a handful of counts. The rearrangement links TRBV6-4 to TRBJ2-3; D unresolved. The CDR3 runs 15 residues. CDR1 and CDR2 from the germline V gene are MRHNA and SNTAGT. Deletions cut 3 bases from V and 2 bases from J, with 12 bases between. CDR3 DNA: TGTGCCAGCAGTGAAGGCTTGGGCGACACAGATACGCAGTATTTT. This translates into CASSEGLGDTDTQYF.

This rearrangement joins TRBV11-2 to TRBJ1-4, with 8 bases identical to TRBD1. The CDR3 extends over 15 amino acids. CDR1 and CDR2 from the germline V gene are SGHAT and FQNNGV. After removal of 5 bases from V and 4 bases from J, the junction contained 6 bases not matched to a gene. The CDR3 sequence: CASSGRQGSNEKLFF. The CDR3 nucleotides read TGTGCCAGCAGCGGGAGACAGGGGAGTAATGAAAAACTGTTTTTT.

This clone was counted at least ten times. V usage is TRBV24-1 and J usage is TRBJ2-7, with TRBD1 matching over 10 bases. The CDR3 length is 14 residues. Germline-derived CDR1 and CDR2 are KGHDR and SFDVKD. V gave up 4 bases and J gave up 5 bases; unmatched junction bases: 4. CDR3 nucleotide sequence: TGTGCCACCAGTGACGGACAGGGGGTCCACGAGCAGTACTTC. Encoded protein: CATSDGQGVHEQYF.

V usage is TRBV11-2 and J usage is TRBJ2-1, with TRBD1 matching 7 bases. The V gene end was trimmed by 5 bases and the J gene end by 3 bases; junction bases not matched to a gene: 4. The germline V gene has CDR1 SGHAT and CDR2 FQNNGV. This CDR3 has 14 residues. The CDR3 coding sequence is TGTGCCAGCAGCCTGGGGACAGACTACAATGAGCAGTTCTTC. As protein: CASSLGTDYNEQFF.

The CDR3 DNA sequence: TGTGCCAGCAGCCCGGGAACTTCTTACGAGCAGTACTTC. The encoded protein is CASSPGTSYEQYF. J is TRBJ2-7 and V is TRBV11-3; a possible D gene is TRBD2 (5 bases). This CDR3 spans 13 amino acids. The V gene's germline CDR1 is SGHNT and CDR2 YENEEA. Trimming cost V 5 bases and J 4 bases, with 12 bases left between them.

The chain has TRBV4-3 and TRBJ1-1, with D maybe TRBD1 (6 bases). The CDR3 has 15 residues. In germline, CDR1 is LGHNA, CDR2 YSLEER. V shed 4 bases and J shed 1 base, with 13 bases lying between them. For the CDR3, the DNA is TGCGCCAGCAGCCTAGTCGGACAGAAGAACACTGAAGCTTTCTTT. Amino acids: CASSLVGQKNTEAFF.

The chain couples TRBV5-1 to TRBJ1-1, with D possibly being TRBD1 (6 bases). The CDR3 loop spans 15 amino acids. The germline gives CDR1 SGHRS, CDR2 YFSETQ. Trimming stripped 5 bases from V and 0 bases from J, with 14 bases between. This CDR3 reads CASSLLQGVNTEAFF. The CDR3 DNA reads as TGCGCCAGCAGTCTTCTACAGGGAGTGAACACTGAAGCTTTCTTT.

The V call is TRBV19, the J call TRBJ1-2; 12 bases map to TRBD1. The length of the CDR3 is 16 residues. Germline CDR1 is LNHDA and CDR2 is SQIVND (reference sequence). V dropped 11 bases and J dropped 7; count of bases not matched to a gene: 17. CDR3 DNA sequence: TGTGCCTCCAAGAAGGTCGGGACAGGGGGCGCGTCTGGCTACACCTTC. Translating gives CASKKVGTGGASGYTF.

The rearrangement links TRBV18 to TRBJ2-1; weak D call: TRBD2 (6 bases). Germline V lookup: CDR1 KGHSH, CDR2 LQKENI. V was trimmed by 3 bases and J by 6 bases, leaving 15 bases between them. The CDR3 is made up of 15 amino acids. CDR3 sequence: CASSPTTGLTNEQFF. As DNA, the CDR3 is TGTGCCAGCTCACCGACGACGGGACTTACCAATGAGCAGTTCTTC.

The chain recombines TRBV27 with TRBJ1-5; no clear D. The CDR3 loop spans 12 amino acids. Per the germline V gene, CDR1 is MNHEY and CDR2 is SMNVEV (reference sequence). V lost 3 bases and J lost 7, with 7 bases in between. CDR3 region: CASSFLGQPQHF. CDR3 DNA sequence: TGTGCCAGCAGTTTTCTCGGGCAGCCCCAGCATTTT.

This chain links TRBV9 with TRBJ1-2, with TRBD1 matching 7 bases. Germline assignment: CDR1 SGDLS and CDR2 YYNGEE. V lost 0 bases, J lost 2 bases, and 7 bases stayed unmatched. The CDR3 totals 16 residues. CDR3 DNA: TGTGCCAGCAGCGTAGCTACAGGGGCAGAAAACTATGGCTACACCTTC. Its protein product is CASSVATGAENYGYTF.

DNA for the CDR3: TGTGCCAGCAGTTCCAGGGGGTACCAAGAGACCCAGTACTTC. This codes for CASSSRGYQETQYF. The chain recombines TRBV7-8 with TRBJ2-5; TRBD1 aligns across 7 bases. Germline CDR1 reads SGHVS; CDR2 reads FQNEAQ. Trimming removed 6 bases from V and 0 bases from J; junction bases left unmatched: 4. The CDR3 is made up of 14 amino acids.

This rearrangement joins TRBV6-5 to TRBJ1-1; no clear D. The CDR3 consists of 12 residues. Trimming cost V 4 bases and J 5 bases, with 8 bases left between them. Germline assignment: CDR1 MNHEY and CDR2 SVGAGI. For the CDR3, the DNA is TGTGCCAGCAGTTCAGGATGGACTGAAGCTTTCTTT. Translation gives CASSSGWTEAFF.

The rearrangement joins TRBV10-2 to TRBJ1-4; TRBD1 matches 8 bases. V trimming: 7 bases; J trimming: 10 bases; junction bases outside the gene matches: 8. This CDR3 region has 13 residues. Germline V gives CDR1 WSHSY, CDR2 SAAADI. The CDR3 nucleotides read TGCGCCAGCACAGGACAGGGTGACGGAAAACTGTTTTTT. Protein product: CASTGQGDGKLFF.

This clone appeared a few times. This chain connects TRBV28 to TRBJ2-7, with 7 bases aligning to TRBD1. This CDR3 comprises 15 residues. V shed 5 bases, J shed 3 bases, and the junction held 10 bases outside the gene matches. Per the germline V gene, CDR1 is MDHEN and CDR2 is SYDVKM. The CDR3 loop is CASSDRRDRDYEQYF. The CDR3 region has the DNA TGTGCCAGCAGTGACCGCCGGGACAGAGACTACGAGCAGTACTTC.

The gene calls are TRBV19 and TRBJ2-1, with TRBD2 identical over 8 bases. This CDR3 has 16 amino acids. The germline gives CDR1 LNHDA, CDR2 SQIVND (reference sequence). The V and J ends lost 5 bases and 9 bases, in that order; junction bases with no gene match: 15. This chain's CDR3 is CASSRTSGTFGSEQFF. As DNA, the CDR3 is TGTGCCAGTAGTCGAACTAGCGGAACCTTTGGTAGTGAGCAGTTCTTC.

The chain links TRBV9 to TRBJ1-2; D uncertain. The CDR3 contains 14 residues. The ends were cut back, 0 bases at V and 4 bases at J, with 10 bases in the middle. The V gene's germline CDR1 is SGDLS and CDR2 YYNGEE. CDR3 coding DNA: TGTGCCAGCAGCGTAGGGCGGTTCACCTATGGCTACACCTTC. Its translation: CASSVGRFTYGYTF.

This chain links TRBV4-2 with TRBJ1-3, with D uncertain. The V end was cut by 2 bases, the J end by 0 bases, with 14 bases between. CDR3 size: 17 residues. Germline CDR1 LGHNA, CDR2 YNFKEQ. For the CDR3, the DNA is TGTGCCAGCAGCCAATCTCTGTCTTCTAGCTCTGGAAACACCATATATTTT. As protein: CASSQSLSSSSGNTIYF.

This rearrangement joins TRBV9 to TRBJ2-7; 7 bases align to TRBD2. Germline values: CDR1 SGDLS, CDR2 YYNGEE. The CDR3 loop spans 11 amino acids. CDR3 nucleotide sequence: TGTGGTTTGGCGGGGGCCTACGAGCAGTACTTC. Translation gives CGLAGAYEQYF.